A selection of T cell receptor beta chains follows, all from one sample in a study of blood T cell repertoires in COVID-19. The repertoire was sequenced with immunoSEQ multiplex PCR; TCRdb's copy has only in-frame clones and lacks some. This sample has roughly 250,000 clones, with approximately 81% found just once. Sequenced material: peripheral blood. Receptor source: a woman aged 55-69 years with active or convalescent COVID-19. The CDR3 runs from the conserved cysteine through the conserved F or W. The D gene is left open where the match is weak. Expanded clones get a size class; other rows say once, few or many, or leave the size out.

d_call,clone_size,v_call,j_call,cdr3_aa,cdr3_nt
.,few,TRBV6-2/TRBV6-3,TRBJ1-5,CASSRTVSNQPQHF,TGTGCCAGCAGCCGGACAGTGAGCAATCAGCCCCAGCATTTT
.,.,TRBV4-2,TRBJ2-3,CASSQAGWGSTDTQYF,TGTGCCAGCAGCCAAGCAGGGTGGGGAAGCACAGATACGCAGTATTTT
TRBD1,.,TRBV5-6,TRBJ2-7,CASSYRQGARHEQYF,TGTGCCAGCAGCTATCGTCAGGGGGCGCGGCACGAGCAGTACTTC
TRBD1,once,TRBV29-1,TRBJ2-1,CSVVGDRGYNEQFF,TGCAGCGTTGTGGGGGACAGGGGCTACAATGAGCAGTTCTTC
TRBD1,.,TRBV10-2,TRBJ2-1,CASRRTGSSYNEQFF,TGCGCCAGCAGAAGGACAGGGAGCTCCTACAATGAGCAGTTCTTC
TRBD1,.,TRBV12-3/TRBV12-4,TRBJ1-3,CASSRQGLDTIYF,TGTGCCAGCAGTAGACAGGGTCTGGACACCATATATTTT
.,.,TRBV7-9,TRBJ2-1,CASSPVLPPNEQFF,TGTGCCAGCAGCCCCGTTCTCCCCCCCAATGAGCAGTTCTTC
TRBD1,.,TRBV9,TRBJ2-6,CASSVTGGGANVLTF,TGTGCCAGCAGCGTAACAGGGGGTGGGGCCAACGTCCTGACTTTC
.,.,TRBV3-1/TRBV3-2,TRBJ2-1,CASSLSSGSYNEQFF,TGTGCCAGCAGCCTCAGTTCGGGCTCCTACAATGAGCAGTTCTTC
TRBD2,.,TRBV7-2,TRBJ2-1,CASSLTGTRGLEQFF,TGTGCCAGCAGCTTAACCGGGACTAGAGGCCTTGAGCAGTTCTTC
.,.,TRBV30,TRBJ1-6,CAWSVEGSSYNSPLHF,TGTGCCTGGAGTGTCGAGGGCTCCTCCTATAATTCACCCCTCCACTTT
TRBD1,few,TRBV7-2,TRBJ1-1,CASSFRRGDTEAFF,TGTGCCAGCAGCTTCCGCAGGGGGGACACTGAAGCTTTCTTT
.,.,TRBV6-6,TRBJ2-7,CASSSRGVSYEQYF,TGTGCCAGCAGCTCCCGCGGGGTTTCCTACGAGCAGTACTTC
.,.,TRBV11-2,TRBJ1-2,CASSLDLPAGERYGYTF,TGTGCCAGCAGCTTAGATCTCCCCGCAGGGGAGCGCTATGGCTACACCTTC
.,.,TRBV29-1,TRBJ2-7,CSVLKGIGSYEQYF,TGCAGCGTTCTTAAGGGGATTGGGTCCTACGAGCAGTACTTC
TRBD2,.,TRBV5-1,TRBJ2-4,CASSLAAGGRLAKNIQYF,TGCGCCAGCAGCTTGGCGGCGGGGGGGCGTTTAGCCAAAAACATTCAGTACTTC
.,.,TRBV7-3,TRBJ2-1,CASSLSSAVYNEQFF,TGTGCCAGCAGCTTATCGTCGGCGGTATACAATGAGCAGTTCTTC
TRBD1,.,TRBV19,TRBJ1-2,CASSRSRGGEYGYTF,TGTGCCAGTAGCCGAAGCCGAGGGGGCGAGTATGGCTACACCTTC
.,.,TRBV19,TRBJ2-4,CASAYRRDIQYF,TGTGCCAGTGCTTACAGGAGGGACATTCAGTACTTC
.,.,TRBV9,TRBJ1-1,CASSATPTENTEAFF,TGTGCCAGCAGCGCCACCCCGACTGAGAACACTGAAGCTTTCTTT
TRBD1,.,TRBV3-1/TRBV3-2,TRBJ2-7,CASSKSTGHEQYF,TGTGCCAGCAGCAAATCGACAGGGCACGAGCAGTACTTC
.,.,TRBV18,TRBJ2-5,CASSPMLATKETQYF,TGTGCCAGCTCACCAATGCTAGCAACGAAAGAGACCCAGTACTTC
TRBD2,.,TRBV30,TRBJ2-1,CAWSVQNPSGAFYNEQFF,TGTGCCTGGAGTGTTCAAAACCCGAGCGGGGCTTTCTACAATGAGCAGTTCTTC
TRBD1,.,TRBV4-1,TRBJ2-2,CASSQLGQGGTGELFF,TGCGCCAGCAGCCAACTAGGACAGGGCGGAACCGGGGAGCTGTTTTTT
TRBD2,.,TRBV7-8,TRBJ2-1,CASSLWRGGYNEQFF,TGTGCCAGCAGCTTATGGCGGGGGGGTTACAATGAGCAGTTCTTC
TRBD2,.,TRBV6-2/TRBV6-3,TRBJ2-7,CASSPPASGGYEQYF,TGTGCCAGCAGTCCCCCGGCGAGCGGGGGCTACGAGCAGTACTTC
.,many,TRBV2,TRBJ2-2,CASQSGTGELFF,TGTGCCAGCCAGAGCGGCACCGGGGAGCTGTTTTTT
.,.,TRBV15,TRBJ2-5,CATSRGTPRGGAKTQYF,TGTGCCACCAGCAGAGGAACCCCACGAGGGGGTGCGAAGACCCAGTACTTC
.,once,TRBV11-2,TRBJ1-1,CASSRGKDTEAFF,TGTGCCAGCTCTAGGGGGAAAGACACTGAAGCTTTCTTT
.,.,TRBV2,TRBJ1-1,CASKGPERTEAFF,TGTGCCAGCAAGGGGCCAGAACGGACTGAAGCTTTCTTT
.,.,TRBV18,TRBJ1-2,CASSGQNYGYTF,TGTGCCAGCTCAGGACAGAACTATGGCTACACCTTC
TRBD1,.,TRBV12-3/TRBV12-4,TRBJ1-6,CASIYDRDRQPF,TGTGCCAGCATTTACGATAGGGACAGGCAGCCCTTT
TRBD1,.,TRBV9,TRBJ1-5,CASSVGGDRGNQPQHF,TGTGCCAGCAGCGTAGGGGGGGACAGGGGCAATCAGCCCCAGCATTTT
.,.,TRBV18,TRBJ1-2,CASSQEHGYTF,TGTGCCAGCTCACAGGAGCATGGCTACACCTTC
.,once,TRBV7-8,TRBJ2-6,CASSPGMGYGANVLTF,TGTGCCAGCAGCCCAGGCATGGGTTACGGGGCCAACGTCCTGACTTTC
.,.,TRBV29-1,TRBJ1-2,CSVRRERGQNYGYTF,TGCAGCGTCAGACGCGAAAGAGGACAGAACTATGGCTACACCTTC
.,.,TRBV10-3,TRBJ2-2,CAISESSYTGELFF,TGTGCCATCAGTGAGTCTAGCTACACCGGGGAGCTGTTTTTT
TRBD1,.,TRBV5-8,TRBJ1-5,CASNPGQGKSQHF,TGTGCCAGCAACCCCGGACAGGGGAAGTCCCAGCATTTT
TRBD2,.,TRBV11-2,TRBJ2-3,CASSLDTAIWGLAGADTQYF,TGTGCCAGCAGCTTAGATACCGCTATCTGGGGACTAGCGGGGGCAGATACGCAGTATTTT
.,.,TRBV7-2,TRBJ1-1,CASSLVAGQYTEAFF,TGTGCCAGCAGCTTAGTGGCAGGACAGTACACTGAAGCTTTCTTT
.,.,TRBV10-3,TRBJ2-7,CAIRRASPYEQYF,TGTGCCATCAGGAGGGCCAGCCCCTACGAGCAGTACTTC